Following are 19 T cell receptor beta chains from one sample sequenced in a study of molecular identifiers for immune sequencing clone quantification. One entry per CDR3 protein results from TCRdb running MiXCR on the PCR reads. The profile covers approximately 550,000 distinct CDR3 sequences, with about a fifth appearing a single time and under 0.85% taken by the ten largest. Sequencing was performed on naive CD8+ T cells from blood, with Jurkat cell RNA spiked in. Subset meaning: FACS-sorted CD8+CD4-CCR7+CD45RA+ naive T cells. Receptor source: a human donor in good health. Some libraries in this study had Jurkat cell RNA spiked in.

The rearrangement uses TRBV10-3 and TRBJ2-7; 8 bases align to TRBD1. The germline CDR1 and CDR2 sequences are ENHRY and SYGVKD. The J segment lost 5 bases and the V segment lost 0 bases, leaving 6 bases of the junction unmatched. The CDR3 totals 15 residues. In DNA form, the CDR3 reads TGTGCCATCAGTGAGTCCCAGGACAGGGCCCACGAGCAGTACTTC. Its translation is CAISESQDRAHEQYF.

In DNA form, the CDR3 reads TGCGCCAGCAGCCAAGCCCTTGGGGGCGGTACCTACGAGCAGTACTTC. It codes for CASSQALGGGTYEQYF. V usage is TRBV4-3 and J usage is TRBJ2-7; perhaps TRBD1 as D (6 bases). Trimming left V 1 base short and J 2 bases short, with 15 bases between. Germline V CDR1 and CDR2: LGHNA, YSLEER. This CDR3 is 16 amino acids long.

This clonotype has more than one count but fewer than ten. V is TRBV5-6 and J is TRBJ2-7; no clear D. Trimming cost V 4 bases and J 0 bases, with 5 bases left between them. The CDR3 consists of 12 residues. Germline V CDR1 and CDR2: SGHDT, YYEEEE. The CDR3 bases are TGTGCCAGCAGCATGTCCTCCTACGAGCAGTACTTC. Protein sequence: CASSMSSYEQYF.

The chain joins TRBV12-3 or TRBV12-4 to TRBJ2-5, with TRBD1 as a possible D gene (6 bases). Trimming removed 5 bases at V and 2 bases at J, with 15 bases between. The CDR3 is 15 amino acids. The CDR3: CASSAWTERQETQYF. The DNA of the CDR3 is TGTGCCAGCAGTGCGTGGACAGAGCGGCAAGAGACCCAGTACTTC.

This sequence joins TRBV4-3 and TRBJ2-7; possibly TRBD1 for D (5 bases). This CDR3 region has 15 residues. CDR1 and CDR2 (germline): LGHNA, YSLEER. V was shortened by 0 bases and J by 4 bases, with 13 bases between the two germline ends. CDR3 in DNA: TGCGCCAGCAGCCAAGATTGGAAACAGGTATACGAGCAGTACTTC. It yields the protein CASSQDWKQVYEQYF.

Comment on this clonotype: The conserved phenylalanine or tryptophan normally closing the CDR3 is absent here, so this likely arose from a read error. The gene calls are TRBV4-3 and TRBJ2-3, with D possibly being TRBD1 or TRBD2 (5 bases each). Deletions cut 1 base from V and 3 bases from J, with 11 bases between. Germline V gives CDR1 LGHNA, CDR2 YSLEER. CDR3 length equals 15 residues. CDR3 DNA sequence: TGCGCCAGCAGCCAAGGGGGGTTTGGAACAGATACGCAGTATTTA. Encoded protein: CASSQGGFGTDTQYL.

This clonotype was observed a handful of times. The chain joins TRBV23-1 to TRBJ1-1; possible D gene TRBD1, 5 bases. TRBV23-1 counts as an open reading frame of uncertain function. V dropped 1 base and J dropped 3 bases, with 18 bases sitting between them. The length of the CDR3 is 17 residues. CDR3 in amino acids: CASSQCNGRAEDTEAFF. CDR3 coding DNA: TGCGCCAGCAGTCAATGTAACGGCAGGGCGGAGGACACTGAAGCTTTCTTT.

There are many counts of this clonotype. V usage is TRBV28 and J usage is TRBJ2-7, with TRBD2 as a possible D gene (6 bases). CDR3 length: 13 residues. The germline V gene encodes CDR1 MDHEN and CDR2 SYDVKM. Trimming pared 7 bases from V and 7 bases from J, leaving 17 bases between. CDR3 bases: TGTGCCAGCACCCCCGATGAGGCGGGAGAGCAGTACTTC. It encodes CASTPDEAGEQYF.

To note about this clonotype: A much larger clone lies a single base off, so this may be a read error. This chain links TRBV6-5 with TRBJ2-7; perhaps D is TRBD1 or TRBD2 (7 bases each). Germline V CDR1 and CDR2: MNHEY, SVGAGI. This CDR3 comprises 15 residues. CDR3 loop: CASSSGGGSSYEQCF. In DNA, the CDR3 is TGTGCCAGCAGTTCAGGGGGGGGAAGCTCCTACGAGCAGTGCTTC.

The chain recombines TRBV13 with TRBJ2-3; unclear D gene. The CDR3 is made up of 13 amino acids. Trimming took off 8 bases at V and 1 base at J, with 10 bases between the two ends. Per germline, CDR1 PRHDT and CDR2 FYEKMQ (reference sequence). CDR3 protein: CASFPRGTDTQYF. The CDR3 nucleotides read TGTGCCAGCTTTCCCCGGGGCACAGATACGCAGTATTTT. The whole variable domain, remainder taken from reference TRBV13 and TRBJ2-3, is AAGVIQSPRHLIKEKRETATLKCYPIPRHDTVYWYQQGPGQDPQFLISFYEKMQSDKGSIPDRFSAQQFSDYHSELNMSSLELGDSALYFCASFPRGTDTQYFGPGTRLTVL.

The chain joins TRBV2 to TRBJ2-2; 13 bases match TRBD2. Germline V gene sequence: CDR1 SNHLY, CDR2 FYNNEI. V lost 8 bases and J lost 7; bases outside the gene matches: 1. CDR3 length equals 13 residues. CDR3 residues: CASGLAGVGELFF. CDR3 bases: TGTGCCAGCGGACTAGCGGGAGTCGGGGAGCTGTTTTTT.

This clonotype was counted ten times or more. The rearrangement joins TRBV29-1 to TRBJ2-7; D is perhaps TRBD2 (6 bases). Trimming took off 1 base at V and 2 bases at J, with 15 bases between the two ends. CDR1 SQVTM and CDR2 ANQGSEA come from the germline V gene. The CDR3 consists of 15 residues. CDR3 residues: CSVEAEEGRAYEQYF. The CDR3 DNA sequence: TGCAGCGTTGAAGCCGAGGAGGGGAGAGCCTACGAGCAGTACTTC.

This clonotype was observed a handful of times. This chain links TRBV5-8 with TRBJ1-5, with no clear D. The CDR3 is 15 residues long. V gave up 0 bases and J gave up 4 bases, with 11 bases separating them. The germline V gene encodes CDR1 SGHTS and CDR2 YDEGEE. The CDR3 spells CASSLAPAANQPQHF. CDR3 bases: TGTGCCAGCAGCTTGGCTCCGGCGGCAAATCAGCCCCAGCATTTT.

This clonotype was picked up many times. J is TRBJ1-2 and V is TRBV29-1, with unresolved D. The length of the CDR3 is 13 residues. The V gene lost 0 bases and the J gene lost 2 bases, with 7 bases spanning the gap. Looked up from germline, CDR1 is SQVTM and CDR2 is ANQGSEA. CDR3 sequence (DNA): TGCAGCGTTGAAGATATACAGAACTATGGCTACACCTTC. Encoded protein: CSVEDIQNYGYTF.

A few counts support this clonotype. The chain uses TRBV27 and TRBJ2-1; 10 bases align to TRBD2. The CDR3 length is 20 residues. CDR1 and CDR2 from the germline V gene are MNHEY and SMNVEV (reference sequence). The J segment lost 9 bases and the V segment lost 5 bases, leaving 25 bases of the junction unmatched. As DNA, the CDR3 is TGTGCCAGCAGTCCAGGGACAGCCATATCTAGCGGGGGACCCGTAGGTGAGCAGTTCTTC. This sequence encodes CASSPGTAISSGGPVGEQFF.

This clonotype has more than one count but fewer than ten. The rearrangement joins TRBV20-1 to TRBJ2-7, with D perhaps matching TRBD1 or TRBD2 (6 bases each). Trimming stripped 6 bases from V and 2 bases from J, with 14 bases between. The CDR3 totals 13 residues. Germline CDR1 reads DFQATT; CDR2 reads SNEGSKA (reference sequence). The DNA for the CDR3 is TGCAGTGCAGAGGGGGGTTTGGCCTACGAGCAGTACTTC. This sequence encodes CSAEGGLAYEQYF.

This clonotype showed up just a few times. This chain connects TRBV12-3 or TRBV12-4 to TRBJ1-1, with 11 bases matching TRBD1. The CDR3 totals 15 residues. The J segment lost 4 bases and the V segment lost 2 bases, leaving 3 bases of the junction unmatched. Here the CDR3 reads CASSLMGTGGTEAFF. The CDR3 nucleotides read TGTGCCAGCAGTTTAATGGGGACAGGGGGCACTGAAGCTTTCTTT.

For this clonotype: Since a much larger clone is just one base distant, this may be a read error. This chain joins TRBV12-5 and TRBJ2-5; TRBD1 might be the D (6 bases). The V gene lost 2 bases and the J gene lost 3 bases, with 16 bases spanning the gap. The germline gives CDR1 LGHNT, CDR2 FRNRAP. The CDR3 contains 16 residues. The CDR3 DNA reads TGTGCTAGTGGTTTGCCAAACTCGGCAGGGGAAGAGACCCAGTACTTC. This translates into CASGLPNSAGEETQYF.

This clonotype was found a few times. J is TRBJ1-1 and V is TRBV6-6, with 7 bases that match TRBD1. Germline V gene sequence: CDR1 MNHNY, CDR2 SVGAGI (reference sequence). The ends lost 4 bases at V and 10 bases at J; junction bases unmatched: 6. There are 12 residues in the CDR3. CDR3 sequence reads: CASSSDRERAFF. CDR3 in DNA: TGTGCCAGCAGTTCAGACAGGGAGCGAGCTTTCTTT.